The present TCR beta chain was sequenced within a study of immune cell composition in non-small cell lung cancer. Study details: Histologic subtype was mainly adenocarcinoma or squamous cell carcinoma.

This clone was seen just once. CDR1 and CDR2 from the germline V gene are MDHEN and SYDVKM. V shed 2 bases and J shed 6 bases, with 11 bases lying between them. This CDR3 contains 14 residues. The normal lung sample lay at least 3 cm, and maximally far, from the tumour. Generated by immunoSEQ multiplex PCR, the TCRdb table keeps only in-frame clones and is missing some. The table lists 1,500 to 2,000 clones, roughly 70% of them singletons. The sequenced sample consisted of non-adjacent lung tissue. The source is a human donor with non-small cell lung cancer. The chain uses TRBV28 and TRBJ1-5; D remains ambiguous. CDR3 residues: CASSLRPSGQPQHF. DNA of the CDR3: TGTGCCAGCAGTTTACGCCCGTCCGGTCAGCCCCAGCATTTT.